The sequence of this T cell receptor beta chain was determined in a study of OX40 agonist ivuxolimab in advanced cancers. About the research overall: Ivuxolimab, which is an agonistic anti-OX40 (CD134) antibody, was administered to the patients. General study results and limits: Clonal expansion from baseline to week 6 occurred in both CD4+ and CD8+ T cells.

The length of the CDR3 is 13 residues. Germline V CDR1 and CDR2: SGHTA, FQGTGA. Deletions cut 5 bases from V and 1 base from J, with 8 bases between. Produced via immunoSEQ multiplex PCR; TCRdb's table is partial and in-frame only. The table shows under 90,000 clones, with around 85% occurring only once. Enrollment shut out patients with autoimmune disease history or systemic immunosuppression. The sampling schedule covered blood at baseline, cycle 4 day 1, and cycle 7 day 1. Of note for this clone: Its matching antigen is unknown.

This receptor was taken from an adult with an advanced solid tumor such as melanoma, head and neck, liver or kidney cancer. Sequenced material: CD4+ or CD8+ T cells sorted from blood, taken in a trial of the OX40 agonist ivuxolimab. The chain recombines TRBV7-3 with TRBJ2-5; D ambiguous. CDR3 nucleotide sequence: TGTGCCAGCAGCCCCACCCCCCAAGAGACCCAGTACTTC. Translation gives CASSPTPQETQYF. The whole variable domain, remainder taken from reference TRBV7-3 and TRBJ2-5, is GAGVSQTPSNKVTEKGKYVELRCDPISGHTALYWYRQSLGQGPEFLIYFQGTGAADDSGLPNDRFFAVRPEGSVSTLKIQRTERGDSAVYLCASSPTPQETQYFGPGTRLLVL.